One sample yielded the 23 T cell receptor beta chains listed below, sequenced in a study of T-cell reconstitution after alpha-beta-depleted transplantation in children. The authors prepared the TCRbeta library with unique molecular identifiers. One entry per CDR3 protein results from TCRdb running MiXCR on the PCR reads. This table holds approximately 220,000 distinct CDR3 sequences, roughly a sixth found once. The source was PBMCs, mostly from graft donor cells, collected 360 days after TCRalphabeta/CD19-depleted stem cell transplant. The source is a male patient between 2 and 15 years old who had a stem cell transplant for acute lymphoblastic leukemia, so the T cells may come from the graft donor.

The rearrangement uses TRBV7-6 and TRBJ2-7; D might be TRBD1 (5 bases). The germline gives CDR1 SGHVS, CDR2 FNYEAQ. V lost 4 bases and J 5 bases, leaving 21 bases between the germline ends. This CDR3 is built from 16 residues. CDR3 in DNA: TGTGCCAGCAGCTCTTTTAAGGGGCCTATGAGGAACGAGCAGTACTTC. Translated, it gives CASSSFKGPMRNEQYF. Variable domain in full (rest from reference TRBV7-6 and TRBJ2-7): GAGVSQSPRYKVTKRGQDVALRCDPISGHVSLYWYRQALGQGPEFLTYFNYEAQQDKSGLPNDRFSAERPEGSISTLTIQRTEQRDSAMYRCASSSFKGPMRNEQYFGPGTRLTVT.

This clonotype has a handful of counts. V usage is TRBV6-2 or TRBV6-3 and J usage is TRBJ2-7; 9 bases are shared with TRBD1. Germline CDR1 and CDR2: MNHEY and SVGEGT. The CDR3 sequence is 18 residues long. V shed 5 bases and J 3 bases; nucleotides not matched to a gene: 17. CDR3 in amino acids: CASSQDLRGQGVFYEQYF. The CDR3 bases are TGTGCCAGCAGTCAGGATCTAAGGGGACAGGGAGTGTTCTACGAGCAGTACTTC.

V gene TRBV20-1 combines with J gene TRBJ1-1; tentatively, D is TRBD1 (6 bases). The CDR3 spans 11 residues. Between the trimmed V and J ends, which lost 7 bases and 8 bases, there was a span of 14 bases. Germline CDR1 is DFQATT and CDR2 is SNEGSKA (reference sequence). CDR3 amino acids: CSVRPDSEAFF. In DNA, the CDR3 is TGCAGTGTCCGCCCGGACAGCGAAGCTTTCTTT.

V gene TRBV27 combines with J gene TRBJ2-4, with D perhaps TRBD1 (6 bases). This CDR3 spans 14 amino acids. Deletions cut 5 bases from V and 0 bases from J, with 8 bases between. Germline CDR1 reads MNHEY; CDR2 reads SMNVEV (reference sequence). The CDR3 is CASSDRIAKNIQYF. The CDR3 DNA reads as TGTGCCAGCAGTGACAGGATAGCCAAAAACATTCAGTACTTC.

This clonotype was detected many times. The germline gene is not matched at one end of the junction; a read error may be the cause. This chain joins TRBV3-1 and TRBJ1-4; a weak D match, TRBD1 (5 bases). CDR1 and CDR2 (germline): LGHDT, YNNKEL (reference sequence). The CDR3 consists of 13 residues. Here the CDR3 DNA reads TGTGCCAGCAGCCAAGGGGTTATGACAGCGCCTCATTTT. It is translated as CASSQGVMTAPHF. The full variable domain, completed using reference TRBV3-1 and TRBJ1-4, is DTAVSQTPKYLVTQMGNDKSIKCEQNLGHDTMYWYKQDSKKFLKIMFSYNNKELIINETVPNRFSPKSPDKAHLNLHINSLELGDSAVYFCASSQGVMTAPHFGSGTQLSVL.

The sample holds many counts of this clonotype. The CDR3 bases are TGTGCCAGCAGCCCCCAAGGGGTATCAACCGGGGAGCTGTTTTTT. Translated: CASSPQGVSTGELFF. The chain couples TRBV7-3 to TRBJ2-2; tentative D call: TRBD1 (5 bases). The CDR3 loop spans 15 amino acids. The germline CDR1 and CDR2 sequences are SGHTA and FQGTGA. V lost 5 bases to trimming and J lost 5 bases, with 15 bases between them.

This clonotype was picked up a small number of times. The chain links TRBV29-1 to TRBJ1-5; D is perhaps TRBD1 (6 bases). There are 13 residues in the CDR3. V lost 6 bases and J 6 bases, leaving 15 bases between the germline ends. CDR1 and CDR2 from the germline V gene are SQVTM and ANQGSEA. CDR3 in DNA: TGCAGCGTCAGGGAAGGGGGGAGTCAGCCCCAGCATTTT. This encodes CSVREGGSQPQHF.

The chain recombines TRBV15 with TRBJ2-1; D remains ambiguous. The CDR3 covers 16 residues. V shed 5 bases and J shed 0 bases, with 14 bases lying between them. From germline, CDR1 is LNHNV and CDR2 YYDKDF (reference sequence). This CDR3 reads CATSDQGLSSYNEQFF. The CDR3 DNA is TGTGCCACCAGCGACCAAGGGTTAAGCTCCTACAATGAGCAGTTCTTC.

Only a few counts were recorded for this clonotype. V usage is TRBV6-1 and J usage is TRBJ1-5, with TRBD1 matching over 8 bases. The CDR3 is 14 residues long. Losses at the gene ends were 6 bases for V and 7 bases for J; bases not matched to a gene: 8. Per germline, CDR1 MNHNS and CDR2 SASEGT. CDR3 nucleotide sequence: TGTGCCAGCAGCCTCGGGACAGGCCGCCAGCCCCAGCATTTT. Translating it yields CASSLGTGRQPQHF.

Many counts were recorded for this clonotype. This rearrangement joins TRBV12-3 or TRBV12-4 to TRBJ1-5, with a possible D match to TRBD1 (5 bases). V dropped 3 bases and J dropped 8 bases, with 14 bases sitting between them. This CDR3 is built from 14 residues. The chain's CDR3 is CASSLGPDPKPQHF. The CDR3 nucleotides read TGTGCCAGCAGTTTGGGGCCAGACCCCAAGCCCCAGCATTTT.

This chain joins TRBV10-1 and TRBJ2-1; D unresolved. The CDR3 is made up of 12 amino acids. The ends were cut back, 3 bases at V and 5 bases at J, with 5 bases in the middle. The germline V gene encodes CDR1 WNHNN and CDR2 SYGVQD (reference sequence). The CDR3 nucleotides read TGCGCCAGCAGTGAACAGAACAATGAGCAGTTCTTC. Protein: CASSEQNNEQFF.

This clonotype was found a few times. V gene TRBV12-3 or TRBV12-4 combines with J gene TRBJ2-7; no clear D gene. This CDR3 is built from 14 residues. The V end lost 3 bases, the J end lost 5 bases, and 14 bases lay between the germline ends. CDR3 sequence reads: CASSFLARGNEQYF. Here the CDR3 DNA reads TGTGCCAGCAGTTTTTTAGCCCGAGGAAACGAGCAGTACTTC.

A few counts support this clonotype. The V and J genes are TRBV5-1 and TRBJ1-2; D call uncertain. The CDR3 has 13 amino acids. V was cut by 5 bases and J by 4 bases, with 12 bases left in between. The V gene's germline CDR1 is SGHRS and CDR2 YFSETQ. CDR3 sequence: CASRGSGIYGYTF. For the CDR3, the DNA is TGCGCCAGCAGGGGCTCCGGGATCTATGGCTACACCTTC. Combining the CDR3 with reference TRBV5-1 and TRBJ1-2 gives the whole variable domain KAGVTQTPRYLIKTRGQQVTLSCSPISGHRSVSWYQQTPGQGLQFLFEYFSETQRNKGNFPGRFSGRQFSNSRSEMNVSTLELGDSALYLCASRGSGIYGYTFGSGTRLTVV.

V usage is TRBV7-9 and J usage is TRBJ2-1; possibly TRBD2 for D (6 bases). CDR3 length equals 12 residues. V lost 3 bases, J lost 10 bases, and 10 bases lay in between. The germline gives CDR1 SEHNR, CDR2 FQNEAQ (reference sequence). The CDR3 nucleotides read TGTGCCAGCAGCTTCACTAGCAACGAGCAGTTCTTC. Translated: CASSFTSNEQFF.

The J gene is TRBJ2-1, the V gene TRBV7-8, with D hard to call. This CDR3 is 17 amino acids long. Germline CDR1 SGHVS, CDR2 FQNEAQ. Deletions cut 1 base from V and 9 bases from J, with 22 bases between. The CDR3 DNA sequence: TGTGCCAGCAGCTTAGGCCTGGGCCTACTAAAGTCCGGTGAGCAGTTCTTC. Protein: CASSLGLGLLKSGEQFF.

The CDR3: CASSLGFQRNTEAFF. In nucleotides, the CDR3 is TGTGCCAGCAGCTTAGGGTTCCAGAGAAACACTGAAGCTTTCTTT. This rearrangement joins TRBV7-6 to TRBJ1-1; D not resolved. The CDR3 spans 15 residues. The V end lost 1 base, the J end lost 2 bases, and 11 bases lay between the germline ends. Germline-derived CDR1 and CDR2 are SGHVS and FNYEAQ.

The V and J genes are TRBV7-2 and TRBJ2-7; D uncertain. Looked up from germline, CDR1 is SGHTA and CDR2 is FQGNSA. V was pared by 0 bases and J by 2 bases, with 5 bases between. The CDR3 contains 13 residues. CDR3 region: CASSLASPYEQYF. CDR3 in DNA: TGTGCCAGCAGCTTAGCCAGTCCCTACGAGCAGTACTTC.

The J gene is TRBJ2-3, the V gene TRBV15; possibly TRBD2 for D (5 bases). Germline V gives CDR1 LNHNV, CDR2 YYDKDF (reference sequence). The CDR3 loop spans 14 amino acids. Between the trimmed V and J ends, which lost 6 bases and 4 bases, there was a span of 14 bases. The CDR3 protein is CATRDTGRADTQYF. The CDR3 DNA is TGTGCCACCAGGGATACGGGAAGGGCAGATACGCAGTATTTT.

This chain joins TRBV20-1 and TRBJ2-1, with 9 bases matching TRBD2. From germline, CDR1 is DFQATT and CDR2 SNEGSKA (reference sequence). V dropped 1 base and J dropped 2; count of bases not matched to a gene: 6. The CDR3 extends over 16 amino acids. The CDR3 region has the DNA TGCAGTGCTAGAGGTCGTAGCGGGGGCACCTACAATGAGCAGTTCTTC. Amino acid sequence: CSARGRSGGTYNEQFF.

The chain carries TRBV19 and TRBJ2-2, with TRBD2 as a possible D gene (6 bases). CDR1 LNHDA and CDR2 SQIVND come from the germline V gene (reference sequence). The CDR3 length is 16 residues. V lost 7 bases to trimming and J lost 0 bases, with 15 bases between them. The CDR3 loop is CASTPGRAPNTGELFF. The DNA of the CDR3 is TGTGCCAGTACCCCCGGGAGAGCGCCGAACACCGGGGAGCTGTTTTTT.

This clonotype was observed a few times. The chain couples TRBV27 to TRBJ1-3; 8 nucleotides align to TRBD1. Germline CDR1 and CDR2: MNHEY and SMNVEV (reference sequence). V trimming: 6 bases; J trimming: 1 base; junction bases outside the gene matches: 5. The CDR3 consists of 15 residues. The CDR3 here is CASRPGGASGNTIYF. The CDR3 nucleotides read TGTGCCAGCAGACCAGGGGGCGCGTCTGGAAACACCATATATTTT.

This rearrangement joins TRBV20-1 to TRBJ2-1; 7 nucleotides line up with TRBD2. The trim removed 3 bases at V and 3 bases at J, leaving 5 bases unmatched. CDR1 and CDR2 (germline): DFQATT, SNEGSKA (reference sequence). The CDR3 is made up of 14 amino acids. The CDR3 loop is CSARTGGGYNEQFF. The CDR3 coding sequence is TGCAGTGCTAGGACGGGAGGAGGCTACAATGAGCAGTTCTTC.

To note about this clonotype: One end of the junction fails to match germline, which may point to a read error. The chain joins TRBV2 to TRBJ2-1; 7 bases map to TRBD1. Germline V lookup: CDR1 SNHLY, CDR2 FYNNEI. This CDR3 spans 18 amino acids. As DNA, the CDR3 is TGTGCCATCAGTACCAACGCCGCGACAGGGTGGGTATACAATGAGCAGTTCTTC. Translated, it gives CAISTNAATGWVYNEQFF.